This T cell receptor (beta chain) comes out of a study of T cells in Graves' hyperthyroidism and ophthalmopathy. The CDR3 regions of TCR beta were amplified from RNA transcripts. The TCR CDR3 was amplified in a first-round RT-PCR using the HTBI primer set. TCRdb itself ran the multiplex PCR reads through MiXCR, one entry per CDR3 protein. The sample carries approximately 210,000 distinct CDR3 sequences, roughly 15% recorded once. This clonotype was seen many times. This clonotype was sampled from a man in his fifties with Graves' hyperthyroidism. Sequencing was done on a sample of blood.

The CDR3 loop is CASTPGDNSYEQYF. CDR3 nucleotide sequence: TGTGCCAGCACCCCAGGGGACAACTCCTACGAGCAGTACTTC. The chain couples TRBV28 to TRBJ2-7; D possibly corresponds to TRBD1 (6 bases). The germline gives CDR1 MDHEN, CDR2 SYDVKM. V lost 7 bases, J lost 0 bases, and 13 bases lay in between. The CDR3 is made up of 14 amino acids.